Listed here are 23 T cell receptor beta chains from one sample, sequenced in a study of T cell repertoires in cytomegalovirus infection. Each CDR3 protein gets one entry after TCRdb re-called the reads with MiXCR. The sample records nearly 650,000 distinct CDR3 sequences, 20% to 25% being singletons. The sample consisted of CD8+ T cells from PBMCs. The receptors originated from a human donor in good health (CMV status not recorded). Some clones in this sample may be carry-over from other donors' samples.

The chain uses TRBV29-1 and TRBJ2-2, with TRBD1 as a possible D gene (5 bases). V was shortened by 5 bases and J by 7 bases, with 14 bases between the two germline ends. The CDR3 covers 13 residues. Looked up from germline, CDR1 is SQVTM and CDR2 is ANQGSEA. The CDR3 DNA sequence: TGCAGCGTTCCTGCAGGGAAGGGCGGGGAGCTGTTTTTT. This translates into CSVPAGKGGELFF.

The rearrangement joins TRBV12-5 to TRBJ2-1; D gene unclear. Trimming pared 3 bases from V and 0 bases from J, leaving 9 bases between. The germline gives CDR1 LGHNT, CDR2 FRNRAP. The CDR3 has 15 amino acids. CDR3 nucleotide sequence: TGTGCTAGTGGTTTCACAGAGAGCTCCTACAATGAGCAGTTCTTC. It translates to CASGFTESSYNEQFF.

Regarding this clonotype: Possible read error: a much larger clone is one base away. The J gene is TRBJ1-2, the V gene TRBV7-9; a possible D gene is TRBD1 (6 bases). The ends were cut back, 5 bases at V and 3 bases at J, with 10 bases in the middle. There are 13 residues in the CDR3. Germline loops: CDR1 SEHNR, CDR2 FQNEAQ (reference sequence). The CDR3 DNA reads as TGTGCCAGCAGCCAGTCAGGGGACTATGGCTACACCTTC. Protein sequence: CASSQSGDYGYTF.

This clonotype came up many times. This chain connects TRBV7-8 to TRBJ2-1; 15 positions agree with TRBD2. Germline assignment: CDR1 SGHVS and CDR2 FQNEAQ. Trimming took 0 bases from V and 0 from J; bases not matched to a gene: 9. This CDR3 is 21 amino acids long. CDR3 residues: CASSLAPSGTSGGPSYNEQFF. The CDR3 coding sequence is TGTGCCAGCAGCTTAGCGCCATCCGGGACTAGCGGGGGGCCCTCCTACAATGAGCAGTTCTTC.

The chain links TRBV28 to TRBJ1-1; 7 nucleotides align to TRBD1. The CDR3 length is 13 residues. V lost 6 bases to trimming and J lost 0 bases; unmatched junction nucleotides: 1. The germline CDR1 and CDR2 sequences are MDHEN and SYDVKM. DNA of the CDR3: TGTGCCAGCAGGACAGGGTTGAACACTGAAGCTTTCTTT. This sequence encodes CASRTGLNTEAFF. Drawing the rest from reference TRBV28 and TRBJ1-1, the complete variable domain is DVKVTQSSRYLVKRTGEKVFLECVQDMDHENMFWYRQDPGLGLRLIYFSYDVKMKEKGDIPEGYSVSREKKERFSLILESASTNQTSMYLCASRTGLNTEAFFGQGTRLTVV.

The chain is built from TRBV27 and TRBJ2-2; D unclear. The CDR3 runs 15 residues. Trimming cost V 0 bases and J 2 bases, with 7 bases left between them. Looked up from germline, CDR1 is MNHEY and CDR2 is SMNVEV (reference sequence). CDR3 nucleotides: TGTGCCAGCAGTTTATCTATCGGAAACACCGGGGAGCTGTTTTTT. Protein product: CASSLSIGNTGELFF.

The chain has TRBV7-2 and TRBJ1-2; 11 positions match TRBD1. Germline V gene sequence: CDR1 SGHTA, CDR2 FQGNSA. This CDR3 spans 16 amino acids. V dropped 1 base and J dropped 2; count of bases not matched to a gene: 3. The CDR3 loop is CASSLGTGGANYGYTF. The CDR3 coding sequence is TGTGCCAGCAGCTTAGGGACAGGGGGCGCGAACTATGGCTACACCTTC.

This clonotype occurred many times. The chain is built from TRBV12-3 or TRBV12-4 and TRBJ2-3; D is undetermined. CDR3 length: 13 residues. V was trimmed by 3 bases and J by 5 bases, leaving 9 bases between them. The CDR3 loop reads CASSFWLRDTQYF. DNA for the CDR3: TGTGCCAGCAGTTTCTGGTTGCGAGATACGCAGTATTTT.

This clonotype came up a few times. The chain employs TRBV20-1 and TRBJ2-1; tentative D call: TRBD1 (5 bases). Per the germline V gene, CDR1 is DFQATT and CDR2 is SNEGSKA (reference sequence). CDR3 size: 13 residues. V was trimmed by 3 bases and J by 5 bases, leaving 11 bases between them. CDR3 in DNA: TGCAGTGCTAGCCGACAGAACAACAATGAGCAGTTCTTC. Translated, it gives CSASRQNNNEQFF.

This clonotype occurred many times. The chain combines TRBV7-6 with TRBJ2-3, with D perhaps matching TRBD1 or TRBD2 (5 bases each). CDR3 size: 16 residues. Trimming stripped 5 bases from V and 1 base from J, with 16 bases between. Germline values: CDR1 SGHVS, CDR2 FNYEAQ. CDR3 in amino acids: CASSVGTLGGTDTQYF. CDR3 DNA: TGTGCCAGCAGCGTAGGGACCCTCGGGGGCACAGATACGCAGTATTTT.

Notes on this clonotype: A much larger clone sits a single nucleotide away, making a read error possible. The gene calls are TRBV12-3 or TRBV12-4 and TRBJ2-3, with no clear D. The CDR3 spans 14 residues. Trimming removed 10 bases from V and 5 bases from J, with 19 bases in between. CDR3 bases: TGTGCCAACAAGTTTGCGGTCTGGGGAGATACGCAGTATTTT. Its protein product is CANKFAVWGDTQYF.

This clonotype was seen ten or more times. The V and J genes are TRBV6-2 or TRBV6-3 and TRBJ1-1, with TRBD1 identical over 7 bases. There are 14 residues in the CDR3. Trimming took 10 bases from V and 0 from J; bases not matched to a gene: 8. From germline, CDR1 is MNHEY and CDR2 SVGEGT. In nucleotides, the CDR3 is TGTGCCATAAACGGGGGACAGCTGAACACTGAAGCTTTCTTT. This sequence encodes CAINGGQLNTEAFF.

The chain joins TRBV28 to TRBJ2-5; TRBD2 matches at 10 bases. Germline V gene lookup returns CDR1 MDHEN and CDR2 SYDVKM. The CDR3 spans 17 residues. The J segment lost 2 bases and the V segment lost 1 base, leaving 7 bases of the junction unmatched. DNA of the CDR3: TGTGCCAGCAGTTTATCGGGAGGACTAGCGGCACAAGAGACCCAGTACTTC. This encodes CASSLSGGLAAQETQYF.

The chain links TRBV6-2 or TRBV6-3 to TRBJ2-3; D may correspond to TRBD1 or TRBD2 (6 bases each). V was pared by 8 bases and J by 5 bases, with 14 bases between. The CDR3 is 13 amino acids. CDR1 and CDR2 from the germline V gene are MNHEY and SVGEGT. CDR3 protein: CASGRGHRDTQYF. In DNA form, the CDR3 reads TGTGCCAGCGGGCGGGGACACAGAGATACGCAGTATTTT.

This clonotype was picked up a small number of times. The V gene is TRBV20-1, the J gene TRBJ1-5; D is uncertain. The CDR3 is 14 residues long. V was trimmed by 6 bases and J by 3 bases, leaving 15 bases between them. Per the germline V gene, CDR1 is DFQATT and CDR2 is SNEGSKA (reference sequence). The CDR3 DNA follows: TGCAGTGCCAGTCCCCGTGGATTCAATCAGCCCCAGCATTTT. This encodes CSASPRGFNQPQHF.

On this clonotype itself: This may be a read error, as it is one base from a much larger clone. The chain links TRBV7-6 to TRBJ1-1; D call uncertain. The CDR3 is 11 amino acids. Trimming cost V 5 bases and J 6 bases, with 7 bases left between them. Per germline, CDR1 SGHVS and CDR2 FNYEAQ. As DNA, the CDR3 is TGTGCCAGCAGCGGGAGAGCTGAAGCTTTCTTT. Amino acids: CASSGRAEAFF. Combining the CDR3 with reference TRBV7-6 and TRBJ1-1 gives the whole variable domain GAGVSQSPRYKVTKRGQDVALRCDPISGHVSLYWYRQALGQGPEFLTYFNYEAQQDKSGLPNDRFSAERPEGSISTLTIQRTEQRDSAMYRCASSGRAEAFFGQGTRLTVV.

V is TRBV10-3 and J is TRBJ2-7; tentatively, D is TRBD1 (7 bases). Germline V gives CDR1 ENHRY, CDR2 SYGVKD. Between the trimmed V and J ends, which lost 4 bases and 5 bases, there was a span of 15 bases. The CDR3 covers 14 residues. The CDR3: CAISVPGRGDEQYF. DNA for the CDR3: TGTGCCATCAGTGTCCCAGGCAGGGGGGACGAGCAGTACTTC.

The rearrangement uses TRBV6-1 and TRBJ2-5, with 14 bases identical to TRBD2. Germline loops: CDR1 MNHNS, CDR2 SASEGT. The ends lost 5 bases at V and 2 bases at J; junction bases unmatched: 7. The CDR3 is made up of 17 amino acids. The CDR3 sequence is CASSPRLAGGLQETQYF. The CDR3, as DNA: TGTGCCAGCAGTCCCCGACTAGCGGGGGGGCTGCAAGAGACCCAGTACTTC.

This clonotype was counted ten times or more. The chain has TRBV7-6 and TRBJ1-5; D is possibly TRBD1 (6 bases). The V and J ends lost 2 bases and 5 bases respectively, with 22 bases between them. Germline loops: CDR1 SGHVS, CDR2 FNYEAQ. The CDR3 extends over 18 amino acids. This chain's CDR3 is CASSLLPGGDRRHQPQHF. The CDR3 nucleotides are TGTGCCAGCAGCTTATTGCCCGGGGGCGATAGAAGGCATCAGCCCCAGCATTTT.

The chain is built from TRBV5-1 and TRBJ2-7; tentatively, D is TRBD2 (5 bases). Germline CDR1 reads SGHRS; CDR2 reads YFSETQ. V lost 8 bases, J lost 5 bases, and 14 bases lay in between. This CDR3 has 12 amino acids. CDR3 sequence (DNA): TGCGCCAGTTCACTCGGGGTCCACGAGCAGTACTTC. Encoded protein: CASSLGVHEQYF.

The DNA for the CDR3 is TGCAGCGTTGTCGGGAACTACAATGAGCAGTTCTTC. It is translated as CSVVGNYNEQFF. The chain joins TRBV29-1 to TRBJ2-1; TRBD2 might be the D (5 bases). The germline gives CDR1 SQVTM, CDR2 ANQGSEA. This CDR3 contains 12 residues. Trimming removed 4 bases from V and 3 bases from J, with 7 bases in between.

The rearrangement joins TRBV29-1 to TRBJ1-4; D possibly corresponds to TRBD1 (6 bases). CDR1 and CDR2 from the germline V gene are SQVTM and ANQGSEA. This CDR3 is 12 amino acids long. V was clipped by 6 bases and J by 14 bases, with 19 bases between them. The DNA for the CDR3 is TGCAGCGTAGACTCGGGACATCGGCAGCTGTTTTTT. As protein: CSVDSGHRQLFF.

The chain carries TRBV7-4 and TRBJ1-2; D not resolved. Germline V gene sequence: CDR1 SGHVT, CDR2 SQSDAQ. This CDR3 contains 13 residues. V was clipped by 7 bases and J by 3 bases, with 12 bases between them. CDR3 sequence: CASTSPPDYGYTF. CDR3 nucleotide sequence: TGTGCCAGCACCTCTCCCCCTGACTATGGCTACACCTTC.